This TCR beta chain was sequenced during a study of T-cell reconstitution after alpha-beta-depleted transplantation in children. Germline loops: CDR1 DFQATT, CDR2 SNEGSKA (reference sequence). This CDR3 region has 12 residues. V lost 3 bases, J lost 7 bases, and 11 bases lay in between. The TCRbeta library incorporated unique molecular identifiers. TCRdb recomputed calls from the PCR reads with MiXCR, one row per CDR3 protein. The sample carries some 600,000 distinct CDR3 sequences, 16% recorded once. This clonotype was counted at least ten times. The sequence came from a human donor who donated a stem cell graft to a child with acute myeloid leukemia. This chain joins TRBV20-1 and TRBJ2-3, with D uncertain. Sequenced here: PBMCs from the stem cell graft donor, sampled from the stem cell graft. The CDR3 bases are TGCAGTGCTAGGGGTGTTACGAATACGCAGTATTTT. Its protein product is CSARGVTNTQYF.